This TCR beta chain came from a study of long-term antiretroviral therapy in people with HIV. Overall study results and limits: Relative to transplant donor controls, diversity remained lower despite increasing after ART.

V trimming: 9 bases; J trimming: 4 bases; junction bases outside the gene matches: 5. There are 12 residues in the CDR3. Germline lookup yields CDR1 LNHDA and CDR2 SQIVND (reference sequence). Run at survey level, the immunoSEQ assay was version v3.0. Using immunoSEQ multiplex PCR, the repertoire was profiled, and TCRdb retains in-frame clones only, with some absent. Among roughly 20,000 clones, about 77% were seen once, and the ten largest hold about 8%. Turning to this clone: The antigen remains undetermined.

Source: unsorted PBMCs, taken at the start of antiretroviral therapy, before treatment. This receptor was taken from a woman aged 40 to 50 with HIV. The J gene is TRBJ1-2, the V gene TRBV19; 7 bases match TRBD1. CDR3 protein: CASAGGSYGYTF. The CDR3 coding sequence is TGTGCCAGCGCAGGGGGGAGCTATGGCTACACCTTC.